Given below is one T cell receptor beta chain in context. Antigen: not known. Germline assignment: CDR1 SGHDT and CDR2 YYEEEE. The V end was cut by 4 bases, the J end by 9 bases, with 14 bases between. The CDR3 totals 13 residues. The data derive from a study of graft-versus-host responses after intestinal transplantation. Study findings and constraints: Maximum circulating GvH clone levels tracked with early post-transplant HvG decreases. Recipient-marrow GvH clones were detected, some having first appeared in ileum or blood.

Sequencing used immunoSEQ multiplex PCR; TCRdb keeps in-frame clones, though not all of them. The sample carries about 85,000 clones, approximately 90% recorded once. This clonotype was obtained from a human donor who was the organ donor for an intestinal transplant. This chain links TRBV5-6 with TRBJ2-1; D is possibly TRBD2 (7 bases). This material consisted of unstimulated CD8+ T cells sorted from spleen or lymph node cells, taken before transplant. The CDR3 protein is CASSPGGSGEQFF. In DNA form, the CDR3 reads TGTGCCAGCAGCCCGGGGGGCTCAGGTGAGCAGTTCTTC.